This T cell receptor beta chain was sequenced for a study of response to subunit inactivated influenza vaccine. Points from the study as a whole: Seasonal influenza vaccination, on each occasion, was suggested by the authors to recruit few new T cells.

As concerns this clonotype: Its cognate antigen is unknown.

The CDR3 is 17 residues long. Trimming left V 2 bases short and J 6 bases short, with 20 bases between. Germline V gene data show CDR1 as MNHEY and CDR2 as SVGEGT. TCRdb independently ran MiXCR on the RT-PCR reads; one entry per CDR3 protein. There are a few hundred thousand distinct CDR3 sequences in the sample; around 7.7% occur only once, and about an eighth lies in the top ten. The input for sequencing was PBMCs from blood, taken less than 30 months after vaccination. This clonotype originated in a man between 50 and 69 years old who received an inactivated influenza vaccine. J is TRBJ1-5 and V is TRBV6-2 or TRBV6-3; no firm D call. The CDR3 region has the DNA TGTGCCAGCAGTTACGGGAGTAGGATCACGAAGGTTCAGCCCCAGCATTTT. Protein sequence: CASSYGSRITKVQPQHF.